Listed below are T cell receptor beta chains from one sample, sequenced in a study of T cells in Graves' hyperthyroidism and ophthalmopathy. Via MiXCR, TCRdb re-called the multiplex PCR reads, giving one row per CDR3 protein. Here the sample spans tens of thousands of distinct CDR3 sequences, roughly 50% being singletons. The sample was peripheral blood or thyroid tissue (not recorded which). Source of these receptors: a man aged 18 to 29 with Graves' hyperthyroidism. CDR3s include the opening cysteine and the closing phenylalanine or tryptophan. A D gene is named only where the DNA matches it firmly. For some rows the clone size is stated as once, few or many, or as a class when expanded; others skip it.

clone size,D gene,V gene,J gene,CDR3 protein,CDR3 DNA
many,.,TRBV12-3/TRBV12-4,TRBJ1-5,CASSWDGMGQPQHF,TGTGCCAGCAGCTGGGACGGAATGGGGCAGCCCCAGCATTTT
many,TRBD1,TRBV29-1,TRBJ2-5,CSVPGTGGGETQYF,TGCAGCGTCCCCGGGACAGGGGGCGGAGAGACCCAGTACTTC
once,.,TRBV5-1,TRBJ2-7,CASSLEGGSYEQYF,TGCGCCAGCAGCTTGGAGGGGGGGTCATACGAGCAGTACTTC
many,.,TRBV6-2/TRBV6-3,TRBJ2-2,CASSSVGLGTGELFF,TGTGCCAGCAGTTCCGTCGGATTGGGGACCGGGGAGCTGTTTTTT
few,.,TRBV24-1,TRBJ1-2,CATSDPHRAVEGYTF,TGTGCCACCAGTGATCCCCACAGGGCCGTGGAGGGCTACACCTTC
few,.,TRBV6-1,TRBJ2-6,CASSVLTF,TGTGCCAGCAGTGTCCTGACTTTC
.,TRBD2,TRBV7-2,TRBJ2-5,CASSQEPWEGETQYF,TGTGCCAGCAGCCAGGAGCCCTGGGAGGGGGAGACCCAGTACTTC
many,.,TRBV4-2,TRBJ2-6,CASSQDQGSGANVLAF,TGTGCCAGCAGCCAAGACCAGGGCTCTGGGGCCAACGTCCTGGCTTTC
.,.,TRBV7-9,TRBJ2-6,CASSLAGGDGANVLTF,TGTGCCAGCAGCTTGGCCGGGGGCGATGGGGCCAACGTCCTGACTTTC
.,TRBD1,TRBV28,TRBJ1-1,CASSLLVQGDEAFF,TGTGCCAGCAGTTTATTGGTACAGGGGGATGAAGCTTTCTTT
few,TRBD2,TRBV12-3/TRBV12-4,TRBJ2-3,CASSPGTSADTQYF,TGTGCCAGCAGTCCTGGGACTAGCGCAGATACGCAGTATTTT
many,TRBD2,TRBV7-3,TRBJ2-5,CASSPRGLAGDGGETQYF,TGTGCCAGCAGCCCCCGTGGACTAGCGGGAGACGGGGGAGAGACCCAGTACTTC
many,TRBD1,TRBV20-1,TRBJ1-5,CSAIRQGASNQPQHF,TGCAGTGCTATCCGACAGGGGGCTAGCAATCAGCCCCAGCATTTT
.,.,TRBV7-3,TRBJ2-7,CASSSIQGYEQYF,TGTGCCAGCAGCTCAATTCAGGGGTACGAGCAGTACTTC
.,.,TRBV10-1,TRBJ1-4,CASSESPSGKLFF,TGCGCCAGCAGTGAGTCTCCATCCGGCAAACTGTTTTTT
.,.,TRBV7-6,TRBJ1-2,CASSLDTGPRGYTF,TGTGCCAGCAGCTTAGATACGGGGCCCCGTGGCTACACCTTC
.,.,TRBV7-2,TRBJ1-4,CASGLDRTNEKLFF,TGTGCCAGCGGCCTAGACAGGACTAATGAAAAACTGTTCTTT